This T cell receptor (beta chain) came from a study of T cells in narcolepsy. The wider study: Donors had narcolepsy type 1 or type 2, or were healthy controls.

Whole-study findings and limits: Comparing one patient's CSF and blood CD4+ clonotypes highlighted HCRT- and TRIB2-specific autoreactive clonotypes.

Some clones are missing from TCRdb's copy, which holds only in-frame ones; the method was immunoSEQ multiplex PCR. The data contain some 32,000 clones, 65% to 90% of them singletons. Losses at the gene ends were 0 bases for V and 7 bases for J; bases not matched to a gene: 7. The CDR3 contains 17 residues. Per the germline V gene, CDR1 is WSHSY and CDR2 is SAAADI. Only a few counts were recorded for this clone. The target antigen is unknown. What was sequenced was CD45RA- memory CD4+ T cells from PBMCs. The receptor was isolated from a human donor with narcolepsy. The chain joins TRBV10-2 to TRBJ1-5; 12 bases line up with TRBD1. CDR3 residues: CASSESTGTGGRQPQHF. CDR3 DNA sequence: TGCGCCAGCAGTGAGTCTACCGGGACAGGGGGCAGACAGCCCCAGCATTTT.